Below, 17 T cell receptor beta chains from the same sample are listed, as sequenced in a study of T cell responses to AZD1222 COVID-19 vaccine. Generated by immunoSEQ multiplex PCR, the TCRdb table keeps only in-frame clones and is missing some. This sample carries 65,000 to 75,000 clones, 88% of them seen once, and the ten largest clones take about 5%. Here the sequenced sample was peripheral blood, taken 28 days after the second dose of the MenACWY control vaccine. These TCRs come from an adult who received the MenACWY meningococcal vaccine as a control.

The chain uses TRBV6-5 and TRBJ1-1; 8 bases fit TRBD1. V lost 4 bases and J lost 4; bases outside the gene matches: 2. Germline V gene data show CDR1 as MNHEY and CDR2 as SVGAGI. This CDR3 contains 13 residues. DNA for the CDR3: TGTGCCAGCAGTTTACAGGGGGGCACTGAAGCTTTCTTT. Protein product: CASSLQGGTEAFF.

J is TRBJ1-1 and V is TRBV4-3; 8 bases fit TRBD1. The CDR3 totals 13 residues. V dropped 1 base and J dropped 10; count of bases not matched to a gene: 5. The germline gives CDR1 LGHNA, CDR2 YSLEER. CDR3 sequence reads: CASSQAGGQAAFF. CDR3 bases: TGCGCCAGCAGCCAAGCGGGGGGACAGGCAGCTTTCTTT.

This chain connects TRBV6-5 to TRBJ2-1; D not certain. Germline-derived CDR1 and CDR2 are MNHEY and SVGAGI. V lost 1 base and J 9 bases, leaving 10 bases between the germline ends. The CDR3 extends over 13 amino acids. The CDR3 protein is CASSYYLTGEQFF. The CDR3 region has the DNA TGTGCCAGCAGTTACTACCTCACCGGTGAGCAGTTCTTC.

The chain couples TRBV28 to TRBJ2-7; 9 nucleotides line up with TRBD2. CDR1 and CDR2 (germline): MDHEN, SYDVKM. V was pared by 3 bases and J by 3 bases, with 9 bases of the junction left unmatched. This CDR3 has 16 residues. The CDR3 DNA reads TGTGCCAGCAGTTTCCGGCCAGGTAGCGGGAGCTACGAGCAGTACTTC. This translates into CASSFRPGSGSYEQYF.

This chain links TRBV29-1 with TRBJ2-1; 9 positions match TRBD2. The V segment lost 3 bases and the J segment 6 bases; nucleotides outside the gene matches: 3. The CDR3 has 13 residues. Germline V gene data show CDR1 as SQVTM and CDR2 as ANQGSEA. CDR3 in DNA: TGCAGCGTTGAGCCTAGCGGGGCCAATGAGCAGTTCTTC. Protein: CSVEPSGANEQFF.

This chain joins TRBV18 and TRBJ1-2, with D unresolved. The CDR3 contains 15 residues. Trimming cost V 5 bases and J 3 bases, with 16 bases left between them. Germline values: CDR1 KGHSH, CDR2 LQKENI. CDR3 in amino acids: CASSSDGILDYGYTF. CDR3 nucleotides: TGTGCCAGCTCATCAGACGGGATTTTGGACTATGGCTACACCTTC.

CDR3 nucleotides: TGTGCCAGCGGGACTAGCTCTGAAGGGGAGACCCAGTACTTC. Amino acid sequence: CASGTSSEGETQYF. The chain joins TRBV28 to TRBJ2-5; 9 bases match TRBD2. Trimming removed 8 bases from V and 5 bases from J; junction bases left unmatched: 9. This CDR3 is built from 14 residues. Per the germline V gene, CDR1 is MDHEN and CDR2 is SYDVKM. Full variable domain (rest looked up from reference TRBV28 and TRBJ2-5): DVKVTQSSRYLVKRTGEKVFLECVQDMDHENMFWYRQDPGLGLRLIYFSYDVKMKEKGDIPEGYSVSREKKERFSLILESASTNQTSMYLCASGTSSEGETQYFGPGTRLLVL.

V usage is TRBV19 and J usage is TRBJ2-1, with 16 bases identical to TRBD2. With V trimmed by 5 bases and J by 0 bases, 7 bases remained unmatched. The germline V gene encodes CDR1 LNHDA and CDR2 SQIVND (reference sequence). The CDR3 is 19 residues long. The CDR3 is CASSSSGTSGGASYNEQFF. The CDR3 DNA reads as TGTGCCAGTAGTTCCTCCGGGACTAGCGGGGGGGCCTCCTACAATGAGCAGTTCTTC.

This clone was seen just once. V gene TRBV4-3 combines with J gene TRBJ2-2; D remains ambiguous. V lost 0 bases and J 4 bases, leaving 6 bases between the germline ends. Looked up from germline, CDR1 is LGHNA and CDR2 is YSLEER. The CDR3 sequence is 14 residues long. The DNA for the CDR3 is TGCGCCAGCAGCCAAGATTGGGGCACCGGGGAGCTGTTTTTT. Residues: CASSQDWGTGELFF.

The chain is built from TRBV7-9 and TRBJ2-1, with a tentative D call TRBD2 (7 bases). CDR1 and CDR2 (germline): SEHNR, FQNEAQ (reference sequence). This CDR3 has 14 residues. Trimming shortened V by 1 base and J by 7 bases, and 11 bases separated the two germline ends. The CDR3 sequence is CASSLEGGPNEQFF. In DNA form, the CDR3 reads TGTGCCAGCAGCTTAGAGGGGGGGCCAAATGAGCAGTTCTTC.

This clone was seen just once. The chain uses TRBV7-3 and TRBJ2-5; 7 bases are a match to TRBD2. Germline assignment: CDR1 SGHTA and CDR2 FQGTGA. The CDR3 has 16 residues. V was pared by 5 bases and J by 2 bases, with 11 bases of the junction left unmatched. The CDR3, as DNA: TGTGCCAGCAGCCTGATGTTCCAGGGAGGGCAAGAGACCCAGTACTTC. It codes for CASSLMFQGGQETQYF.

The CDR3 reads CASSYSALLAGSYNEQFF. For the CDR3, the DNA is TGTGCCAGCAGTTACTCGGCCCTACTAGCGGGAAGCTACAATGAGCAGTTCTTC. J is TRBJ2-1 and V is TRBV6-2 or TRBV6-3, with 10 bases identical to TRBD2. Germline CDR1 and CDR2: MNHEY and SVGEGT. The V gene end was trimmed by 0 bases and the J gene end by 3 bases; junction bases not matched to a gene: 8. CDR3 length equals 18 residues.

This CDR3 is CASRDGQGANYGYTF. The CDR3 bases are TGTGCCAGCAGGGACGGACAGGGGGCGAACTATGGCTACACCTTC. V gene TRBV28 combines with J gene TRBJ1-2, with 11 bases identical to TRBD1. Germline trimming cut 6 bases from V and 2 bases from J; bases unmatched to any gene: 5. Germline CDR1 is MDHEN and CDR2 is SYDVKM. This CDR3 is built from 15 residues.

This clone was observed once. The chain is built from TRBV6-2 or TRBV6-3 and TRBJ2-7; no clear D. V was clipped by 0 bases and J by 4 bases, with 4 bases between them. The CDR3 is 12 residues long. Germline CDR1 and CDR2: MNHEY and SVGEGT. CDR3 DNA: TGTGCCAGCAGTTACTCGCGATACGAGCAGTACTTC. It encodes CASSYSRYEQYF.

The V gene is TRBV5-3, the J gene TRBJ2-7; 9 bases match TRBD2. TRBV5-3 carries the ORF label, with uncertain function. Trimming took 3 bases from V and 4 from J; bases not matched to a gene: 11. This CDR3 is 16 amino acids long. The CDR3 protein is CARSSECGSGGYEQYF. CDR3 DNA sequence: TGTGCCAGAAGCTCCGAATGCGGTAGCGGGGGTTACGAGCAGTACTTC.

The chain uses TRBV6-2 or TRBV6-3 and TRBJ2-3; D is uncertain. Germline CDR1 reads MNHEY; CDR2 reads SVGEGT. The CDR3 is 15 residues long. Trimming stripped 2 bases from V and 2 bases from J, with 11 bases between. CDR3 DNA sequence: TGTGCCAGCAGTTACGGTTTCCAGTCCACAGATACGCAGTATTTT. Translation: CASSYGFQSTDTQYF.

This chain joins TRBV11-2 and TRBJ1-2; D gene ambiguous. The length of the CDR3 is 14 residues. The V gene lost 5 bases and the J gene lost 8 bases, with 18 bases spanning the gap. The germline V gene encodes CDR1 SGHAT and CDR2 FQNNGV. The CDR3 protein is CASSPDGFKGGYTF. The CDR3 coding sequence is TGTGCCAGCAGCCCGGACGGTTTTAAAGGGGGCTACACCTTC. Full variable domain (outside the CDR3, taken from reference TRBV11-2 and TRBJ1-2): EAGVAQSPRYKIIEKRQSVAFWCNPISGHATLYWYQQILGQGPKLLIQFQNNGVVDDSQLPKDRFSAERLKGVDSTLKIQPAKLEDSAVYLCASSPDGFKGGYTFGSGTRLTVV.